The 30 T cell receptor beta chains listed next were all sequenced from one sample in a study of blood T cell repertoires in COVID-19. Sequencing was performed with immunoSEQ multiplex PCR; in TCRdb, only in-frame clones are kept and a portion is missing. The sample carries about 46,000 clones, 88% recorded once. Sequenced sample: peripheral blood. Receptors originate from a man aged 45 to 65 with acute or convalescent COVID-19.

The J gene is TRBJ2-1, the V gene TRBV6-6; TRBD1 agrees at 7 bases. Germline values: CDR1 MNHNY, CDR2 SVGAGI (reference sequence). CDR3 size: 16 residues. The J segment lost 0 bases and the V segment lost 4 bases, leaving 6 bases of the junction unmatched. CDR3 loop: CASSSRRDSSYNEQFF. The CDR3 coding sequence is TGTGCCAGCAGTTCGCGCCGGGACAGCTCCTACAATGAGCAGTTCTTC.

Notes on this clone: At one boundary the junction diverges from the germline segment, which might be a read error. CDR3 DNA sequence: TGCGCCAGCAAGGCTAGCGGTAAAGAGATCCAGTACTTC. Translation: CASKASGKEIQYF. V gene TRBV5-1 combines with J gene TRBJ2-5; 7 positions match TRBD2. This CDR3 is built from 13 residues. Germline CDR1 SGHRS, CDR2 YFSETQ.

The rearrangement joins TRBV2 to TRBJ1-4; a possible D gene is TRBD1 (6 bases). CDR3 length equals 12 residues. Looked up from germline, CDR1 is SNHLY and CDR2 is FYNNEI. Trimming shortened V by 7 bases and J by 8 bases, and 11 bases separated the two germline ends. The CDR3 DNA reads as TGTGCCAGCACCAGGGGTGGGGAAAAACTGTTTTTT. Translated, it gives CASTRGGEKLFF.

This clone was counted a few times. The chain has TRBV6-6 and TRBJ1-5; 7 bases are shared with TRBD1. J was trimmed by 1 base and V by 8 bases; bases with no gene match: 5. Germline V gene sequence: CDR1 MNHNY, CDR2 SVGAGI (reference sequence). This CDR3 spans 14 amino acids. The CDR3 coding sequence is TGTGCCAGCCCCCAGGGGGAGAGCAATCAGCCCCAGCATTTT. It translates to CASPQGESNQPQHF.

There are a few counts of this clone. The chain combines TRBV6-1 with TRBJ2-3; D might be TRBD2 (6 bases). Germline V gene data show CDR1 as MNHNS and CDR2 as SASEGT. The CDR3 covers 14 residues. V was clipped by 1 base and J by 10 bases, with 15 bases between them. CDR3 residues: CASSEGGAGRAQYF. DNA for the CDR3: TGTGCCAGCAGTGAAGGAGGGGCGGGAAGGGCGCAGTATTTT.

This clone was observed a few times. The chain couples TRBV7-3 to TRBJ1-1; 7 nucleotides agree with TRBD1. Germline CDR1 and CDR2: SGHTA and FQGTGA. V dropped 5 bases and J dropped 4; count of bases not matched to a gene: 4. The CDR3 has 13 amino acids. The DNA of the CDR3 is TGTGCCAGCAGCCCCGGGACAGCCACTGAAGCTTTCTTT. It is translated as CASSPGTATEAFF.

The V and J genes are TRBV19 and TRBJ2-7; possibly TRBD1 for D (6 bases). V was cut by 5 bases and J by 3 bases, with 11 bases left in between. This CDR3 region has 13 residues. Germline V gives CDR1 LNHDA, CDR2 SQIVND (reference sequence). CDR3 amino acids: CASSEDRFYEQYF. The CDR3 nucleotides are TGTGCCAGTAGTGAGGACAGATTCTACGAGCAGTACTTC.

The chain carries TRBV6-5 and TRBJ1-5; 9 nucleotides align to TRBD1. There are 15 residues in the CDR3. Losses at the gene ends were 5 bases for V and 5 bases for J; bases not matched to a gene: 7. Germline-derived CDR1 and CDR2 are MNHEY and SVGAGI. The CDR3 loop reads CASSTQTGGDQPQHF. As DNA, the CDR3 is TGTGCCAGCAGTACCCAAACAGGGGGCGATCAGCCCCAGCATTTT.

The DNA of the CDR3 is TGTGCCAGCAGCTTGTCAGGGATCGAGCAGTACTTC. It specifies CASSLSGIEQYF. This chain uses TRBV7-9 with TRBJ2-7; D may be TRBD1 (5 bases). Trimming shortened V by 3 bases and J by 6 bases, and 9 bases separated the two germline ends. Germline lookup yields CDR1 SEHNR and CDR2 FQNEAQ (reference sequence). The CDR3 runs 12 residues.

This clone appeared a few times. The chain is built from TRBV7-9 and TRBJ1-2, with D possibly TRBD1 on 6 matching bases. This CDR3 spans 16 amino acids. Germline V gene lookup returns CDR1 SEHNR and CDR2 FQNEAQ (reference sequence). V was shortened by 4 bases and J by 1 base, with 16 bases between the two germline ends. CDR3 coding DNA: TGTGCCAGCAGCTCCGCGACAGGCTCCGTTAACTATGGCTACACCTTC. Translated, it gives CASSSATGSVNYGYTF.

V is TRBV6-2 or TRBV6-3 and J is TRBJ2-5, with D tentatively TRBD2 (6 bases). The germline V and J ends were trimmed by 4 bases and 4 bases, with 13 bases remaining between them. The germline V gene encodes CDR1 MNHEY and CDR2 SVGEGT. The CDR3 totals 14 residues. The CDR3 spells CASSWGGTIETQYF. In nucleotides, the CDR3 is TGTGCCAGCAGTTGGGGCGGGACGATAGAGACCCAGTACTTC.

V is TRBV6-1 and J is TRBJ2-7; 7 nucleotides agree with TRBD2. CDR3 length equals 15 residues. After removal of 2 bases from V and 4 bases from J, the junction contained 8 bases not matched to a gene. CDR1 and CDR2 from the germline V gene are MNHNS and SASEGT. The CDR3 is CASSEWGGSEYEQYF. The CDR3 bases are TGTGCCAGCAGTGAATGGGGGGGGTCGGAGTACGAGCAGTACTTC.

V usage is TRBV5-4 and J usage is TRBJ2-3, with a tentative D call TRBD1 (6 bases). This CDR3 has 13 residues. V was pared by 1 base and J by 5 bases, with 8 bases between. Germline values: CDR1 SGHNT, CDR2 YYREEE (reference sequence). The CDR3 protein is CASSLKGVDTQYF. The CDR3 DNA is TGTGCCAGCAGCTTGAAGGGGGTAGATACGCAGTATTTT.

The chain joins TRBV28 to TRBJ1-2, with 8 bases lining up with TRBD1. The V gene's germline CDR1 is MDHEN and CDR2 SYDVKM. V shed 10 bases and J 5 bases; nucleotides not matched to a gene: 3. The CDR3 is made up of 11 amino acids. The CDR3 DNA is TGTGCCACAGACAGGGGATATGGCTACACCTTC. Its translation: CATDRGYGYTF.

The chain couples TRBV5-1 to TRBJ2-1, with D uncertain. CDR3 length: 13 amino acids. Germline V gives CDR1 SGHRS, CDR2 YFSETQ. V was clipped by 4 bases and J by 5 bases, with 10 bases between them. This chain's CDR3 is CASSLRYHNEQFF. The CDR3 DNA is TGCGCCAGCAGCCTGCGCTATCACAATGAGCAGTTCTTC.

J is TRBJ2-3 and V is TRBV7-2; a weak D match, TRBD1 (6 bases). V was cut by 4 bases and J by 5 bases, with 10 bases left in between. Germline CDR1 is SGHTA and CDR2 is FQGNSA. The length of the CDR3 is 13 residues. DNA of the CDR3: TGTGCCAGCAGCTCGGTCAGGGGAGATACGCAGTATTTT. Residues: CASSSVRGDTQYF.

This clone was seen once. V and J are TRBV20-1 and TRBJ2-4; 12 bases are shared with TRBD2. V trimming: 3 bases; J trimming: 6 bases; junction bases outside the gene matches: 6. This CDR3 contains 15 residues. CDR1 and CDR2 from the germline V gene are DFQATT and SNEGSKA (reference sequence). CDR3 sequence reads: CSASAQLAGGNIQYF. The CDR3 coding sequence is TGCAGTGCTAGTGCCCAACTAGCGGGGGGAAACATTCAGTACTTC.

The J gene is TRBJ2-2, the V gene TRBV3-1 (or the pseudogene TRBV3-2); TRBD2 agrees at 12 bases. Trimming removed 4 bases from V and 6 bases from J; junction bases left unmatched: 3. Germline assignment: CDR1 LGHDT and CDR2 YNNKEL (reference sequence). The length of the CDR3 is 15 residues. CDR3 nucleotides: TGTGCCAGCAGCCCCCTAGCGGGGGGGCCCGGGGAGCTGTTTTTT. Encoded protein: CASSPLAGGPGELFF.

V usage is TRBV3-1 (or the pseudogene TRBV3-2) and J usage is TRBJ2-3; 7 nucleotides agree with TRBD2. Germline V gene data show CDR1 as LGHDT and CDR2 as YNNKEL (reference sequence). This CDR3 is 15 amino acids long. Trimming cost V 0 bases and J 2 bases; bases outside gene matches: 2. The CDR3: CASSQEGGDTDTQYF. The CDR3 coding sequence is TGTGCCAGCAGCCAAGAGGGGGGGGACACAGATACGCAGTATTTT.

The chain carries TRBV10-3 and TRBJ1-1, with TRBD1 as a possible D gene (6 bases). The V gene's germline CDR1 is ENHRY and CDR2 SYGVKD. This CDR3 contains 13 residues. Trimming took 4 bases from V and 5 from J, leaving 11 bases between them. The CDR3 reads CAISAGGHTEAFF. DNA of the CDR3: TGTGCCATCAGTGCGGGGGGGCATACTGAAGCTTTCTTT.

The chain uses TRBV4-3 and TRBJ2-7; D is perhaps TRBD2 (6 bases). The CDR3 consists of 16 residues. The germline CDR1 and CDR2 sequences are LGHNA and YSLEER. The ends were cut back, 2 bases at V and 0 bases at J, with 14 bases in the middle. CDR3 DNA sequence: TGCGCCAGCAGCCAAAATCCGGGACTCTACTCCTACGAGCAGTACTTC. Encoded protein: CASSQNPGLYSYEQYF.

This sequence joins TRBV24-1 and TRBJ2-5; the match to TRBD2 covers 7 bases. This CDR3 contains 16 residues. V dropped 3 bases and J dropped 5; count of bases not matched to a gene: 11. Germline CDR1 is KGHDR and CDR2 is SFDVKD. The CDR3 here is CATSDLNAEGGETQYF. CDR3 nucleotides: TGTGCCACCAGTGATCTTAATGCAGAGGGAGGGGAGACCCAGTACTTC.

The chain carries TRBV28 and TRBJ1-6; a possible D gene is TRBD1 (6 bases). The germline V gene encodes CDR1 MDHEN and CDR2 SYDVKM. This CDR3 has 16 amino acids. V lost 8 bases, J lost 3 bases, and 17 bases lay in between. This chain's CDR3 is CASHVRGVGYNSPLHF. As DNA, the CDR3 is TGTGCCAGCCACGTCAGGGGCGTGGGCTATAATTCACCCCTCCACTTT.

J is TRBJ1-2 and V is TRBV12-3 or TRBV12-4; D is uncertain. V lost 4 bases to trimming and J lost 8 bases, with 8 bases between them. CDR3 size: 11 residues. The CDR3 coding sequence is TGTGCCAGCAGTTACCTAGAGGGCTACACCTTC. Its protein product is CASSYLEGYTF.

This clone was seen a single time. The rearrangement links TRBV10-3 to TRBJ1-5; D may be TRBD1 (5 bases). Per the germline V gene, CDR1 is ENHRY and CDR2 is SYGVKD. The CDR3 has 15 residues. The V end lost 6 bases, the J end lost 3 bases, and 15 bases lay between the germline ends. Here the CDR3 DNA reads TGTGCCATCAGCGCGGACATGGGCGACAATCAGCCCCAGCATTTT. Its translation: CAISADMGDNQPQHF.

This clone showed up just once. V is TRBV10-3 and J is TRBJ1-2, with D possibly matching TRBD1 (6 bases). CDR1 is ENHRY, CDR2 SYGVKD, per germline. The V end lost 6 bases, the J end lost 4 bases, and 12 bases lay between the germline ends. CDR3 length: 13 residues. Here the CDR3 DNA reads TGTGCCATCAGGCCACAGGGAACCTATGGCTACACCTTC. Translating gives CAIRPQGTYGYTF.

The chain carries TRBV28 and TRBJ2-7, with 8 bases matching TRBD2. The CDR3 loop spans 15 amino acids. Trimming took 2 bases from V and 7 from J; bases not matched to a gene: 10. Per germline, CDR1 MDHEN and CDR2 SYDVKM. The CDR3 bases are TGTGCCAGCAGTTTAGGGACTAGGGAGGTAGGGGAGCAGTACTTC. This gives the protein CASSLGTREVGEQYF.

This clone was counted once. The chain links TRBV10-3 to TRBJ2-2; the match to TRBD2 covers 10 bases. Trimming at V came to 10 bases and at J to 6 bases, leaving 5 bases not matched to a gene. The CDR3 covers 13 residues. CDR1 is ENHRY, CDR2 SYGVKD, per germline. The CDR3 region is CASTSGEAGELFF. CDR3 sequence (DNA): TGTGCCAGCACTAGCGGGGAGGCCGGGGAGCTGTTTTTT.

In this sample, this clone turned up once. This chain connects TRBV5-5 to TRBJ2-2; D may be TRBD2 (6 bases). Germline loops: CDR1 SGHKS, CDR2 YYEKEE (reference sequence). V was trimmed by 5 bases and J by 8 bases, leaving 19 bases between them. The CDR3 spans 15 residues. CDR3 bases: TGTGCCAGCAGTTTCACCGGGACTGATAGAGGGGAGCTGTTTTTT. As protein: CASSFTGTDRGELFF.

V usage is TRBV5-1 and J usage is TRBJ2-3; D gene uncertain. Trimming left V 0 bases short and J 5 bases short, with 4 bases between. In germline, CDR1 is SGHRS, CDR2 YFSETQ. The length of the CDR3 is 12 residues. The CDR3 DNA sequence: TGCGCCAGCAGCTTGGCAGTAGATACGCAGTATTTT. This codes for CASSLAVDTQYF.